This is a list of T cell receptor beta chains from one sample in a study of vaccination and CD4 T cells after COVID-19. Their cognate antigens are unknown. One entry per CDR3 protein, called by TCRdb with MiXCR from the PCR reads. This sample has about 19,000 distinct CDR3 sequences, with 45% to 60% found just once. Sample: CD4+ T cells from blood, cultured in vitro, taken after SARS-CoV-2 vaccination. Receptors originate from a human donor who had recovered from COVID-19. The CDR3 runs from the conserved cysteine through the conserved F or W. D genes are given only for firm matches. Not all rows give a size; the values are once, few, many and, for expanded clones, a class.

few | TRBJ1-5 | . | TRBV28 | CASRQANQPQHF | TGTGCCAGCAGGCAGGCGAATCAGCCCCAGCATTTT
. | TRBJ1-2 | TRBD1 | TRBV7-2 | CASSLGQGAIYGYTF | TGTGCCAGCAGCTTGGGACAGGGAGCAATCTATGGCTACACCTTC
. | TRBJ1-6 | . | TRBV6-7 | CASTWGYINSPLHF | TGTGCCAGCACTTGGGGCTACATTAATTCACCCCTCCACTTT
. | TRBJ1-1 | . | TRBV20-1 | CSARLGVRTEAFF | TGCAGTGCTAGGTTAGGGGTTCGGACTGAAGCTTTCTTT
. | TRBJ1-2 | TRBD1 | TRBV12-3/TRBV12-4 | CASRLGGQAYGYTF | TGTGCCAGCAGGTTGGGGGGACAGGCTTATGGCTACACCTTC
. | TRBJ2-3 | TRBD2 | TRBV7-2 | CASSPKRGTTDTQYF | TGTGCCAGCAGCCCAAAGCGGGGAACCACAGATACGCAGTATTTT
. | TRBJ2-3 | . | TRBV20-1 | CSATPTEGTDTQYF | TGCAGTGCCACCCCGACAGAAGGAACAGATACGCAGTATTTT
. | TRBJ1-1 | . | TRBV7-9 | CASTRGTGSGEAFF | TGTGCCAGCACCCGAGGTACGGGGTCGGGCGAAGCTTTCTTT
. | TRBJ2-5 | . | TRBV16 | CASSGPPGLGQETQYF | TGTGCCAGCAGCGGTCCTCCGGGACTCGGACAAGAGACCCAGTACTTC
. | TRBJ1-5 | TRBD1 | TRBV19 | CASSQGGAGNQPQHF | TGTGCCAGTAGTCAGGGGGGCGCGGGCAATCAGCCCCAGCATTTT
. | TRBJ2-7 | . | TRBV6-2/TRBV6-3 | CASSYTLTGTYEQYF | TGTGCCAGCAGTTACACCCTGACAGGAACCTACGAGCAGTACTTC
few | TRBJ2-7 | TRBD1 | TRBV6-5 | CASSYSSIVGTGGYEQYF | TGTGCCAGCAGTTACTCGTCTATCGTCGGTACAGGGGGTTACGAGCAGTACTTC
. | TRBJ2-2 | . | TRBV5-1 | CASSPPAGSGELFF | TGCGCCAGCAGCCCCCCCGCAGGGTCCGGGGAGCTGTTTTTT